These T cell receptor beta chains were read from a single sample in a study of T cell changes during pregnancy in multiple sclerosis. Generated by immunoSEQ multiplex PCR, the TCRdb table keeps only in-frame clones and is missing some. The table includes under 65,000 clones, about nine tenths detected once. This material consisted of CD4+ T cells from peripheral blood mononuclear cells, taken after pregnancy. The receptors shown here come from a female donor with multiple sclerosis, enrolled in a pregnancy study. CDR3s include the opening cysteine and the closing phenylalanine or tryptophan. D genes are given only for firm matches. Size tells how often a clone was seen (once, few, many) or the class of an expanded clone, and some rows leave it out.

d_call	v_call	clone_size	j_call	cdr3_nt	cdr3_aa
TRBD2	TRBV7-2	-	TRBJ2-7	TGTGCCAGCACGGGACTAGCGGGGGGGCCGTACGAGCAGTACTTC	CASTGLAGGPYEQYF
TRBD1	TRBV5-6	-	TRBJ1-1	TGTGCCAGCAGCTTGGGAACCGGGACAGGGTTTGGTGAAGCTTTCTTT	CASSLGTGTGFGEAFF
-	TRBV9	-	TRBJ1-6	TGTGCCAGCAGCCAAAAACAGGGTGCCTATAATTCACCCCTCCACTTT	CASSQKQGAYNSPLHF
TRBD1	TRBV28	-	TRBJ1-4	TGTGCCAGCAGTTTCCACGCAGGGGGCAGAGAAAAACTGTTTTTT	CASSFHAGGREKLFF
TRBD1	TRBV2	-	TRBJ1-4	TGTGCCAGCAGTGAAGATAGGGGGCTGGAAAAACTGTTTTTT	CASSEDRGLEKLFF
TRBD1	TRBV9	-	TRBJ1-2	TGTGCCAGCAGCGTAGCTACAGGGGCCACTAACTATGGCTACACCTTC	CASSVATGATNYGYTF
TRBD1	TRBV6-5	-	TRBJ1-2	TGTGCCAGCAGTTACGTTGGGACAGGGGGTTACACCTTC	CASSYVGTGGYTF
TRBD2	TRBV2	once	TRBJ2-3	TGTGCCAGCAGTCGGGCTAGCGGGCGCACAGATACGCAGTATTTT	CASSRASGRTDTQYF
-	TRBV4-3	-	TRBJ2-7	TGCGCCAGCAGCCAAGAACGGTCCCCCCCCTACGAGCAGTACTTC	CASSQERSPPYEQYF
TRBD2	TRBV7-9	few	TRBJ2-3	TGTGCCAGCAGCTTAGAGGCGGGGGGAACAGATACGCAGTATTTT	CASSLEAGGTDTQYF
-	TRBV7-3	-	TRBJ2-7	TGTGCCAGCAGCCCTTCACAGGGAAACGGCTACGAGCAGTACTTC	CASSPSQGNGYEQYF
TRBD1	TRBV18	-	TRBJ1-2	TGTGCCAGCTCAAGATTAATAGACAGGGAGAACTATGGCTACACCTTC	CASSRLIDRENYGYTF
-	TRBV7-2	-	TRBJ1-1	TGTGCCAGCAGCCCTATGGTATCGGGCACTGAAGCTTTCTTT	CASSPMVSGTEAFF
TRBD2	TRBV9	once	TRBJ2-2	TGTGCCAGCAGCCCCCGGTCGGTAGCGGGGGCCCGCACCGGGGAGCTGTTTTTT	CASSPRSVAGARTGELFF
TRBD2	TRBV7-3	few	TRBJ2-3	TGTGCCAGCAGCTGGCAGGGAGGTAGCGGGGGTGCAGATACGCAGTATTTT	CASSWQGGSGGADTQYF
-	TRBV6-5	-	TRBJ1-2	TGTGCCAGCAGTTTACAGGGTTCGGGTAACTATGGCTACACCTTC	CASSLQGSGNYGYTF
TRBD2	TRBV7-2	-	TRBJ2-5	TGTGCCAGCAGCATACTAGCGGGGGGGCTAGAGACCCAGTACTTC	CASSILAGGLETQYF
-	TRBV5-1	once	TRBJ1-4	TGCGCCAGCAGCTTGGCCCAGGGTAATGAAAAACTGTTTTTT	CASSLAQGNEKLFF
TRBD1	TRBV10-3	-	TRBJ2-7	TGTGCCATCGGGGCAGGGGGTCCTACCGAGCAGTACTTC	CAIGAGGPTEQYF
-	TRBV19	-	TRBJ1-5	TGTGCCAGTAGTATCTTCCCGGCGGCTAAGGATCAGCCCCAGCATTTT	CASSIFPAAKDQPQHF
-	TRBV19	-	TRBJ1-2	TGTGCCAGTAGCATTTGGCTAATGGACAGCCCCTATGGCTACACCTTC	CASSIWLMDSPYGYTF
TRBD1	TRBV7-2	few	TRBJ1-5	TGTGCCAGCAGCAGACAGGGGGGGGAAAATCAGCCCCAGCATTTT	CASSRQGGENQPQHF
TRBD1	TRBV6-5	once	TRBJ1-3	TGTGCCAGCAGTAAGACAGGGGCTGGAAACACCATATATTTT	CASSKTGAGNTIYF
-	TRBV7-2	-	TRBJ1-1	TGTGCCAGCAGCCCGGGACATTTGAACACTGAAGCTTTCTTT	CASSPGHLNTEAFF
TRBD1	TRBV19	-	TRBJ1-2	TGTGCCAGTAGGGGACAGGGAGCTACCTATGGCTACACCTTC	CASRGQGATYGYTF
TRBD1	TRBV7-3	-	TRBJ2-5	TGTGCCAGCAGCTTAGGGGACAGGGGGCGAGTAGAGACCCAGTACTTC	CASSLGDRGRVETQYF
TRBD2	TRBV7-8	-	TRBJ2-3	TGTGCCAGCAGCTTAGGAACTAGCGGGGATACGCAGTATTTT	CASSLGTSGDTQYF
-	TRBV7-2	-	TRBJ1-5	TGTGCCAGCAGCCACGGACGGGGGGGCGCGTATGATCAGCCCCAGCATTTT	CASSHGRGGAYDQPQHF
-	TRBV2	-	TRBJ2-2	TGTGCCTCATGGGGGGAAACCGGGGAGCTGTTTTTT	CASWGETGELFF
TRBD1	TRBV18	-	TRBJ1-2	TGTGCCAGCTCACCGGGACAGGGATACTATGGCTACACCTTC	CASSPGQGYYGYTF
-	TRBV19	few	TRBJ1-5	TGTGCCAGTATCCAGACAGGCTCGGGCAATCAGCCCCAGCATTTT	CASIQTGSGNQPQHF
TRBD1	TRBV7-9	-	TRBJ1-6	TGTGCCAGCAGCGATGGGACAGTAACTTCACCCCTCCACTTT	CASSDGTVTSPLHF
TRBD1	TRBV6-5	-	TRBJ1-2	TGTGCCAGCAGTGGACAGGGAGATGGCTACACCTTC	CASSGQGDGYTF
TRBD1	TRBV11-2	few	TRBJ1-1	TGTGCCAGCAGCTTAGAGGCAGGGGGGATCACTGAAGCTTTCTTT	CASSLEAGGITEAFF
-	TRBV18	-	TRBJ1-5	TGTGCCAGCTCACCAACGACAGAGCTCAATCAGCCCCAGCATTTT	CASSPTTELNQPQHF
TRBD1	TRBV30	-	TRBJ2-7	TGTGCCTTACAGGGGGACTCCTACGAGCAGTACTTC	CALQGDSYEQYF
-	TRBV18	-	TRBJ1-1	TGTGCCAGCTCACCACGGACATCCTTTAACACTGAAGCTTTCTTT	CASSPRTSFNTEAFF
-	TRBV5-4	-	TRBJ1-1	TGTGCCAGCAGCAGAGGTCTAGGAATGAACACTGAAGCTTTCTTT	CASSRGLGMNTEAFF
-	TRBV27	once	TRBJ1-5	TGTGCCAGCAGTTTGGCGGGAGTCTATAGCAATCAGCCCCAGCATTTT	CASSLAGVYSNQPQHF
TRBD2	TRBV6-5	-	TRBJ2-7	TGTGCCAGCAGTCCGACTAGCGGCTACGAGCAGTACTTC	CASSPTSGYEQYF